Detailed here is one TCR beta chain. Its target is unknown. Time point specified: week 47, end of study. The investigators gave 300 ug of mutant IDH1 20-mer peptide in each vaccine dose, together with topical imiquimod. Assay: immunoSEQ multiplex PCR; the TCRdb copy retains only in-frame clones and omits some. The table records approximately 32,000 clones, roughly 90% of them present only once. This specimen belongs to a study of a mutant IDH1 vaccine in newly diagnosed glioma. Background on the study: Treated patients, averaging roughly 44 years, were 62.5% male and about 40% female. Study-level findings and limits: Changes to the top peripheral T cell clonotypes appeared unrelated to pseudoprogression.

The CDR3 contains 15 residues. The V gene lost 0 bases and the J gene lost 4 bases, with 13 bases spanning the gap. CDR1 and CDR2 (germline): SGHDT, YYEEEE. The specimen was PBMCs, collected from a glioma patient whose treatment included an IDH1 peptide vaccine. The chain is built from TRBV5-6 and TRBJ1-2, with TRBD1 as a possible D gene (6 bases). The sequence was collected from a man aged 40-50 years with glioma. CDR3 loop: CASSLGTASPYGYTF. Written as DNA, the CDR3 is TGTGCCAGCAGCTTGGGGACAGCGAGTCCCTATGGCTACACCTTC.